This T cell receptor (beta chain) was recorded in a study of CD8 T cells in ankylosing spondylitis. Study observations and caveats: About 8 highly homologous variants made up a TCR beta motif, and this motif appeared characteristic of ankylosing spondylitis blood.

The CDR3 covers 16 residues. Trimming at V came to 5 bases and at J to 6 bases, leaving 14 bases not matched to a gene. Germline CDR1 and CDR2: KGHDR and SFDVKD. Details on this clonotype: Its antigen is unknown.

TCRdb fed the 5' RACE reads into MiXCR, producing one record per CDR3 protein. The table has about 340,000 distinct CDR3 sequences, less than 9.5% seen once. This chain joins TRBV24-1 and TRBJ2-7; 8 bases are a match to TRBD1. Specimen: blood, either unsorted or a sorted T cell fraction (not recorded which). This clonotype was obtained from a male donor with ankylosing spondylitis. Here the CDR3 reads CATSAHEGTGVGEQYF. The CDR3 DNA is TGTGCCACCAGTGCCCATGAGGGGACAGGAGTCGGCGAGCAGTACTTC.